These T cell receptor beta chains were read from a single sample in a study of cytomegalovirus exposure and HLA in healthy donors. Measured with immunoSEQ multiplex PCR; TCRdb has only the in-frame clones, and not every one. Here the sample table reports tens of thousands of clones. Material for sequencing was PBMCs. The receptor set was obtained from a female donor in good health and CMV-seronegative. Each CDR3 is given with its conserved first and last residue. Each record gives: J gene, D gene, V gene, CDR3 protein, CDR3 DNA. D genes are given only for firm matches.

>TRBJ2-1|NA|TRBV7-3
CASSPDYNEQFF
TGTGCCAGCAGCCCAGACTACAATGAGCAGTTCTTC
>TRBJ2-2|TRBD2|TRBV25-1
CASSDFLAGVTNTGELFF
TGTGCCAGCAGTGACTTTCTAGCGGGGGTTACGAACACCGGGGAGCTGTTTTTT
>TRBJ2-2|NA|TRBV5-4
CASSLTVNTGELFF
TGTGCCAGCAGCCTGACAGTGAACACCGGGGAGCTGTTTTTT
>TRBJ2-5|TRBD2|TRBV11-2
CASSPAGGGTQETQYF
TGTGCCAGCAGCCCAGCTGGCGGGGGTACACAAGAGACCCAGTACTTC
>TRBJ2-2|TRBD1|TRBV5-4
CASSLSDRASNTGELFF
TGTGCCAGCAGCTTGTCAGACAGGGCCTCGAACACCGGGGAGCTGTTTTTT
>TRBJ1-1|NA|TRBV9
CASSVDSTNTEAFF
TGTGCCAGCAGCGTGGACAGTACGAACACTGAAGCTTTCTTT
>TRBJ2-2|NA|TRBV25-1
CASSVTPGELFF
TGTGCCAGCAGTGTGACACCCGGGGAGCTGTTTTTT
>TRBJ2-5|NA|TRBV15
CATSRKRDNNQETQYF
TGTGCCACCAGCAGAAAACGGGACAACAACCAAGAGACCCAGTACTTC
>TRBJ2-3|NA|TRBV2
CASSRGALGTDTQYF
TGTGCCAGCAGTCGGGGGGCATTGGGCACAGATACGCAGTATTTT
>TRBJ1-1|NA|TRBV6-5
CASSPTVNTEAFF
TGTGCCAGCAGTCCGACAGTAAACACTGAAGCTTTCTTT
>TRBJ1-1|NA|TRBV6-6
CASSYFGTSNTEAFF
TGTGCCAGCAGTTACTTCGGGACATCGAACACTGAAGCTTTCTTT
>TRBJ1-2|NA|TRBV5-1
CASSLDLLTGYGYTF
TGCGCCAGCAGCCTAGACCTCCTCACGGGCTATGGCTACACCTTC
>TRBJ2-2|NA|TRBV30
CAWSVQPPPTTGELFF
TGTGCCTGGAGTGTACAGCCTCCCCCAACCACCGGGGAGCTGTTTTTT
>TRBJ1-5|NA|TRBV7-2
CASSLTANQPQHF
TGTGCCAGCAGCTTAACCGCGAATCAGCCCCAGCATTTT
>TRBJ1-1|NA|TRBV7-8
CASSLVSGTEAFF
TGTGCCAGCAGCTTAGTCTCAGGGACTGAAGCTTTCTTT
>TRBJ1-4|NA|TRBV4-2
CASSQVSTDPWLEKLFF
TGTGCCAGCAGCCAAGTGTCGACAGACCCGTGGCTCGAAAAACTGTTTTTT
>TRBJ1-1|NA|TRBV15
CATSRDQDRAFF
TGTGCCACCAGCAGAGATCAGGACAGAGCTTTCTTT
>TRBJ2-4|TRBD2|TRBV11-1
CASSLEGLAGSGNIQYF
TGTGCCAGCAGCTTAGAAGGACTAGCGGGGTCAGGAAACATTCAGTACTTC
>TRBJ2-1|TRBD2|TRBV19
CASTLRGGWYNEQFF
TGTGCCAGTACCCTTCGGGGGGGCTGGTACAATGAGCAGTTCTTC
>TRBJ2-1|TRBD2|TRBV4-2
CASSQEVASGGIHEQFF
TGTGCCAGCAGCCAAGAAGTTGCTAGCGGGGGAATCCATGAGCAGTTCTTC
>TRBJ2-7|NA|TRBV5-4
CASRTLGQPYEQYF
TGTGCCAGCAGAACCCTTGGACAGCCCTACGAGCAGTACTTC
>TRBJ2-5|NA|TRBV2
CAREGRTQETQYF
TGTGCCAGGGAGGGACGGACACAAGAGACCCAGTACTTC
>TRBJ2-7|NA|TRBV19
CASSIAGEFSYEQYF
TGTGCCAGTAGTATTGCAGGCGAGTTTTCCTACGAGCAGTACTTC
>TRBJ2-5|NA|TRBV5-4
CASSQKRGGGETQYF
TGTGCCAGCAGCCAAAAGCGGGGAGGGGGAGAGACCCAGTACTTC
>TRBJ2-7|TRBD1|TRBV18
CASSPGTGRDYEQYF
TGTGCCAGCTCACCGGGGACAGGGAGGGACTACGAGCAGTACTTC
>TRBJ2-1|NA|TRBV11-3
CASSLDPRYNEQFF
TGTGCCAGCAGCTTAGACCCCCGGTACAATGAGCAGTTCTTC
>TRBJ1-2|NA|TRBV7-9
CASSLYSNGYTF
TGTGCCAGCAGCTTATACAGCAATGGCTACACCTTC
>TRBJ2-2|NA|TRBV6-1
CASSEGGAARELFF
TGTGCCAGCAGTGAAGGCGGGGCGGCCCGGGAGCTGTTTTTT
>TRBJ1-4|NA|TRBV5-4
CASSVLGWGDEKLFF
TGTGCCAGCAGCGTCCTGGGGTGGGGCGATGAAAAACTGTTTTTT
>TRBJ2-5|NA|TRBV21-1
CASTIVGRGASQETQYF
NA